Below, 21 T cell receptor beta chains from the same sample are listed, as sequenced in a study of T cell responses to AZD1222 COVID-19 vaccine. Sequencing was performed with immunoSEQ multiplex PCR; in TCRdb, only in-frame clones are kept and a portion is missing. The table lists about 170,000 clones, just over 90% of them singletons. The sample in question was peripheral blood, obtained on day 0 of AZD1222 vaccination. These receptors all come from an adult in good health.

The chain's CDR3 is CASSLSGAGANVLTF. The CDR3 DNA is TGTGCCAGCAGTTTAAGTGGCGCTGGGGCCAACGTCCTGACTTTC. J is TRBJ2-6 and V is TRBV27; D is undetermined. The germline CDR1 and CDR2 sequences are MNHEY and SMNVEV (reference sequence). The CDR3 is made up of 15 amino acids. Trimming left V 2 bases short and J 2 bases short, with 7 bases between.

The V gene is TRBV25-1, the J gene TRBJ1-3; no clear D gene. Germline V gives CDR1 MGHDK, CDR2 SYGVNS. The CDR3 has 18 residues. Trimming took 6 bases from V and 0 from J, leaving 21 bases between them. The CDR3 bases are TGTGCCAGCAGCGAAAGGCCAGCAACCACTCCCTCTGGAAACACCATATATTTT. It codes for CASSERPATTPSGNTIYF.

A few counts support this clone. The chain couples TRBV18 to TRBJ2-6, with TRBD1 matching 8 bases. The CDR3 contains 18 residues. Germline CDR1 and CDR2: KGHSH and LQKENI. Trimming took 6 bases from V and 0 from J; bases not matched to a gene: 10. CDR3 amino acids: CASSPTGQGFSGANVLTF. DNA for the CDR3: TGTGCCAGCTCGCCTACTGGACAGGGCTTCTCTGGGGCCAACGTCCTGACTTTC. Based on the CDR3 plus reference TRBV18 and TRBJ2-6, the full variable domain is NAGVMQNPRHLVRRRGQEARLRCSPMKGHSHVYWYRQLPEEGLKFMVYLQKENIIDESGMPKERFSAEFPKEGPSILRIQQVVRGDSAAYFCASSPTGQGFSGANVLTFGAGSRLTVL.

CDR3 in amino acids: CASSPRRGQASYEQYF. CDR3 coding DNA: TGCGCCAGCAGCCCTCGCAGGGGACAGGCTTCCTACGAGCAGTACTTC. This chain connects TRBV4-1 to TRBJ2-7, with 8 bases lining up with TRBD1. In germline, CDR1 is MGHRA, CDR2 YSYEKL. J gave up 1 base and V 4 bases, and 9 bases lay outside the gene matches. This CDR3 contains 16 residues.

The chain recombines TRBV2 with TRBJ2-6; 12 bases fit TRBD2. The germline CDR1 and CDR2 sequences are SNHLY and FYNNEI. CDR3 size: 17 residues. With V trimmed by 6 bases and J by 2 bases, 5 bases remained unmatched. CDR3 bases: TGTGCCAGCAGGAAAAGACTAGCGGGAGCTGGGGCCAACGTCCTGACTTTC. Protein product: CASRKRLAGAGANVLTF.

J is TRBJ1-2 and V is TRBV27; D gene ambiguous. CDR1 and CDR2 from the germline V gene are MNHEY and SMNVEV (reference sequence). There are 15 residues in the CDR3. V shed 3 bases and J shed 0 bases, with 11 bases lying between them. DNA of the CDR3: TGTGCCAGCAGTTTTCTGCACGGATCTAACTATGGCTACACCTTC. This translates into CASSFLHGSNYGYTF.

The J gene is TRBJ2-2, the V gene TRBV5-1, with D unresolved. The V gene lost 2 bases and the J gene lost 1 base, with 12 bases spanning the gap. CDR1 is SGHRS and CDR2 is YFSETQ in the germline V gene. The CDR3 consists of 16 residues. CDR3 in amino acids: CASSFAARGNTGELFF. Written as DNA, the CDR3 is TGCGCCAGCAGCTTTGCCGCTAGAGGGAACACCGGGGAGCTGTTTTTT.

This chain links TRBV30 with TRBJ1-5; no reliable D call. The V end lost 0 bases, the J end lost 0 bases, and 9 bases lay between the germline ends. This CDR3 contains 15 residues. Germline V gene sequence: CDR1 GTSNPN, CDR2 SVGIG (reference sequence). CDR3 amino acids: CAWSVRQNSNQPQHF. Here the CDR3 DNA reads TGTGCCTGGAGTGTCCGGCAGAATAGCAATCAGCCCCAGCATTTT. Full variable domain (missing parts from reference TRBV30 and TRBJ1-5): SQTIHQWPATLVQPVGSPLSLECTVEGTSNPNLYWYRQAAGRGLQLLFYSVGIGQISSEVPQNLSASRPQDRQFILSSKKLLLSDSGFYLCAWSVRQNSNQPQHFGDGTRLSIL.

V and J are TRBV7-9 and TRBJ1-5; a possible D gene is TRBD1 (5 bases). This CDR3 contains 14 residues. Trimming removed 3 bases from V and 7 bases from J, with 13 bases in between. Germline lookup yields CDR1 SEHNR and CDR2 FQNEAQ (reference sequence). CDR3: CASSLGGGEQPQHF. The CDR3 nucleotides are TGTGCCAGCAGCTTGGGGGGAGGTGAACAGCCCCAGCATTTT. Drawing the rest from reference TRBV7-9 and TRBJ1-5, the complete variable domain is DTGVSQNPRHKITKRGQNVTFRCDPISEHNRLYWYRQTLGQGPEFLTYFQNEAQLEKSRLLSDRFSAERPKGSFSTLEIQRTEQGDSAMYLCASSLGGGEQPQHFGDGTRLSIL.

The chain is built from TRBV30 and TRBJ2-7, with 10 bases lining up with TRBD2. This CDR3 has 13 residues. The germline CDR1 and CDR2 sequences are GTSNPN and SVGIG (reference sequence). Trimming took 4 bases from V and 3 from J; bases not matched to a gene: 3. CDR3 in amino acids: CAWIAGGRYEQYF. The CDR3 bases are TGTGCCTGGATAGCGGGAGGCCGCTACGAGCAGTACTTC.

The chain combines TRBV5-1 with TRBJ2-7; 12 nucleotides match TRBD1. The V gene's germline CDR1 is SGHRS and CDR2 YFSETQ. The V and J ends lost 5 bases and 5 bases, in that order; junction bases with no gene match: 8. The CDR3 is 15 residues long. The CDR3 DNA reads TGCGCCAGCAGTATTACGGGGACAGGGGGCAACGAGCAGTACTTC. It encodes CASSITGTGGNEQYF.

V gene TRBV5-5 combines with J gene TRBJ1-2; tentatively, D is TRBD1 (5 bases). V lost 0 bases and J lost 3, with 12 bases in between. This CDR3 region has 15 residues. In germline, CDR1 is SGHKS, CDR2 YYEKEE (reference sequence). The CDR3 loop reads CASSLEGWGDYGYTF. CDR3 bases: TGTGCCAGCAGCTTGGAAGGATGGGGCGACTATGGCTACACCTTC.

The V and J genes are TRBV29-1 and TRBJ1-4; maybe TRBD1 (5 bases). CDR3 length: 14 amino acids. The germline V gene has CDR1 SQVTM and CDR2 ANQGSEA. V lost 0 bases to trimming and J lost 7 bases, with 12 bases between them. CDR3 DNA: TGCAGCGTTGAAGATCGGGGGTCGGGTGAAAAACTGTTTTTT. Amino acid sequence: CSVEDRGSGEKLFF.

This chain links TRBV6-6 with TRBJ1-3; a possible D gene is TRBD1 (6 bases). Germline loops: CDR1 MNHNY, CDR2 SVGAGI (reference sequence). This CDR3 contains 14 residues. V was trimmed by 6 bases and J by 7 bases, leaving 16 bases between them. The CDR3 nucleotides are TGTGCCAGCAGGGACGAAACAGGGCCCAACACCATATATTTT. This gives the protein CASRDETGPNTIYF.

The chain recombines TRBV6-4 with TRBJ1-1; tentatively, D is TRBD1 (6 bases). Deletions cut 3 bases from V and 4 bases from J, with 9 bases between. There are 13 residues in the CDR3. Germline assignment: CDR1 MRHNA and CDR2 SNTAGT. CDR3 DNA: TGTGCCAGCAGTGAACAGGGCGGCACTGAAGCTTTCTTT. Its protein product is CASSEQGGTEAFF.

This chain links TRBV10-2 with TRBJ2-1; 12 positions match TRBD2. This CDR3 has 15 residues. Trimming cost V 2 bases and J 4 bases; bases outside gene matches: 0. The germline gives CDR1 WSHSY, CDR2 SAAADI. The CDR3 sequence: CASSEGLAGYNEQFF. CDR3 in DNA: TGCGCCAGCAGTGAGGGACTAGCGGGGTACAATGAGCAGTTCTTC.

The V call is TRBV6-5, the J call TRBJ1-2; 7 bases are shared with TRBD1. V shed 6 bases and J 7 bases; nucleotides not matched to a gene: 5. The CDR3 has 12 residues. Germline V lookup: CDR1 MNHEY, CDR2 SVGAGI. The CDR3 here is CASSPTGSGYTF. DNA of the CDR3: TGTGCCAGCAGCCCGACAGGGAGTGGCTACACCTTC.

The DNA of the CDR3 is TGTGCCAGCAGTTCCGCCGGGACTAGCCACAATGAGCAGTTCTTC. Amino acid sequence: CASSSAGTSHNEQFF. The chain combines TRBV6-2 or TRBV6-3 with TRBJ2-1, with 9 bases aligning to TRBD2. V trimming: 4 bases; J trimming: 5 bases; junction bases outside the gene matches: 6. Germline lookup yields CDR1 MNHEY and CDR2 SVGEGT. This CDR3 is 15 amino acids long.

The chain recombines TRBV5-8 with TRBJ2-1; D possibly uses TRBD1 or TRBD2 (5 bases each). Deletions cut 0 bases from V and 4 bases from J, with 14 bases between. The CDR3 has 16 residues. CDR1 and CDR2 from the germline V gene are SGHTS and YDEGEE. The CDR3 region is CASSLGQNQRYNEQFF. CDR3 bases: TGTGCCAGCAGCTTGGGACAGAACCAGCGGTACAATGAGCAGTTCTTC. Full variable domain (outside the CDR3, taken from reference TRBV5-8 and TRBJ2-1): EAGVTQSPTHLIKTRGQQATLRCSPISGHTSVYWYQQALGLGLQFLLWYDEGEERNRGNFPPRFSGRQFPNYSSELNVNALELEDSALYLCASSLGQNQRYNEQFFGPGTRLTVL.

The V gene is TRBV4-2, the J gene TRBJ1-2; 10 positions agree with TRBD1. This CDR3 region has 16 residues. Germline CDR1 reads LGHNA; CDR2 reads YNFKEQ. After removal of 1 base from V and 3 bases from J, the junction contained 5 bases not matched to a gene. CDR3 sequence: CASSQGGTGADYGYTF. For the CDR3, the DNA is TGTGCCAGCAGCCAAGGCGGGACAGGGGCGGACTATGGCTACACCTTC.

The chain links TRBV19 to TRBJ2-1; no reliable D call. The CDR3 totals 14 residues. Germline CDR1 is LNHDA and CDR2 is SQIVND (reference sequence). V lost 6 bases and J lost 8, with 17 bases in between. DNA of the CDR3: TGTGCCAGTAGGGGCGTGGGCCGGGTCCATGAGCAGTTCTTC. Translated: CASRGVGRVHEQFF. Based on the CDR3 plus reference TRBV19 and TRBJ2-1, the full variable domain is DGGITQSPKYLFRKEGQNVTLSCEQNLNHDAMYWYRQDPGQGLRLIYYSQIVNDFQKGDIAEGYSVSREKKESFPLTVTSAQKNPTAFYLCASRGVGRVHEQFFGPGTRLTVL.